The 26 T cell receptor beta chains listed next were all sequenced from one sample in a study of T cells in Graves' hyperthyroidism and ophthalmopathy (dated by TCRdb to 2018 to 2020). The library was obtained by multiplex PCR. TCRdb shows the sequencer as Illumina HiSeq 2000. Amplification of TCR beta CDR3 regions was carried out from RNA transcripts. For the first round of RT-PCR on the TCR CDR3, the HTBI primer set was used together with the Qiagen OneStep RT-PCR kit. The raw public reads went through TCRdb reprocessing: fastp at Q25, MiXCR clone calling, in-frame beta chains kept. CDR3 protein sequences are deduplicated, and each keeps its most common genes and DNA. This sample has about 350,000 distinct CDR3 sequences in its table, and about 18% of those were observed once. 34% of the sample is in the top ten clones. The specimen was blood. These receptors all come from a woman under 40 with Graves' hyperthyroidism that later progressed to Graves' ophthalmopathy.

The V gene is TRBV4-1, the J gene TRBJ2-1; D gene ambiguous. Deletions cut 0 bases from V and 3 bases from J, with 9 bases between. The germline V gene encodes CDR1 MGHRA and CDR2 YSYEKL. The CDR3 contains 15 residues. The CDR3 sequence is CASSQDRVVYNEQFF. CDR3 in DNA: TGCGCCAGCAGCCAAGATCGAGTTGTCTACAATGAGCAGTTCTTC.

In its sample, this clonotype was seen a few times. The rearrangement uses TRBV12-3 or TRBV12-4 and TRBJ2-5; 7 positions agree with TRBD1. The CDR3 totals 13 residues. V trimming: 5 bases; J trimming: 5 bases; junction bases outside the gene matches: 5. This CDR3 is CASSTGEWETQYF. The CDR3 nucleotides read TGTGCCAGCAGTACAGGGGAGTGGGAGACCCAGTACTTC.

This clonotype was observed at least ten times. This chain links TRBV3-1 with TRBJ2-7; D is uncertain. CDR3 length: 11 amino acids. Per the germline V gene, CDR1 is LGHDT and CDR2 is YNNKEL (reference sequence). V lost 0 bases to trimming and J lost 6 bases, with 3 bases between them. CDR3: CASSQDVEQYF. The CDR3 region has the DNA TGTGCCAGCAGCCAAGACGTCGAGCAGTACTTC.

This clonotype was recorded at least ten times. This rearrangement joins TRBV6-1 to TRBJ2-1, with D unresolved. Germline CDR1 reads MNHNS; CDR2 reads SASEGT. Trimming removed 5 bases from V and 5 bases from J, with 16 bases in between. The CDR3 is 15 amino acids. The CDR3 loop reads CASSSGLSINNEQFF. The CDR3 DNA reads TGTGCCAGCAGTTCCGGCCTATCGATAAACAATGAGCAGTTCTTC.

This clonotype was detected a few times. V usage is TRBV27 and J usage is TRBJ1-3; 7 nucleotides match TRBD1. This CDR3 has 15 amino acids. Losses at the gene ends were 5 bases for V and 4 bases for J; bases not matched to a gene: 8. Germline lookup yields CDR1 MNHEY and CDR2 SMNVEV (reference sequence). CDR3 bases: TGTGCCAGCAGTCCCATGACAGGGAGAGGAAACACCATATATTTT. This translates into CASSPMTGRGNTIYF.

This clonotype has a handful of counts. The chain links TRBV10-3 to TRBJ1-2, with 9 bases lining up with TRBD1. The CDR3 is 15 amino acids. Germline V lookup: CDR1 ENHRY, CDR2 SYGVKD. With V trimmed by 0 bases and J by 8 bases, 7 bases remained unmatched. CDR3 protein: CAISESLGQGPGYTF. The CDR3 DNA reads as TGTGCCATCAGTGAGTCGTTAGGACAGGGGCCCGGCTACACCTTC.

The gene calls are TRBV2 and TRBJ1-6; possible D gene TRBD1, 5 bases. CDR3 length: 15 amino acids. CDR1 and CDR2 from the germline V gene are SNHLY and FYNNEI. V lost 4 bases to trimming and J lost 8 bases, with 15 bases between them. The CDR3 coding sequence is TGTGCCAGCAGTGCCGGGGCAGACGGGGATTCACCCCTCCACTTT. Its protein product is CASSAGADGDSPLHF. Filled out from reference TRBV2 and TRBJ1-6, the complete variable domain reads EPEVTQTPSHQVTQMGQEVILRCVPISNHLYFYWYRQILGQKVEFLVSFYNNEISEKSEIFDDQFSVERPDGSNFTLKIRSTKLEDSAMYFCASSAGADGDSPLHFGNGTRLTVT.

The chain combines TRBV2 with TRBJ2-7, with D possibly being TRBD1 (6 bases). V lost 1 base, J lost 1 base, and 17 bases lay in between. The germline gives CDR1 SNHLY, CDR2 FYNNEI. This CDR3 is 17 amino acids long. The CDR3 here is CASSEESGWTASYEQYF. Here the CDR3 DNA reads TGTGCCAGCAGTGAAGAGTCGGGGTGGACAGCGTCCTACGAGCAGTACTTC.

This clonotype has a count of ten or more. The V call is TRBV2, the J call TRBJ2-5, with TRBD1 matching over 8 bases. From germline, CDR1 is SNHLY and CDR2 FYNNEI. CDR3 length: 13 residues. The ends lost 11 bases at V and 5 bases at J; junction bases unmatched: 10. DNA of the CDR3: TGTGCCTTCCGCAGGGGGCGTGAGGAGACCCAGTACTTC. Its translation: CAFRRGREETQYF.

In DNA form, the CDR3 reads TGTGCCAGCAGTGACCAGGATCAGCCCCAGCATTTT. This gives the protein CASSDQDQPQHF. This chain joins TRBV25-1 and TRBJ1-5; D remains unclear. The V gene's germline CDR1 is MGHDK and CDR2 SYGVNS. Trimming took off 3 bases at V and 5 bases at J, with 5 bases between the two ends. The CDR3 is 12 residues long.

The sample holds many counts of this clonotype. The chain is built from TRBV12-3 or TRBV12-4 and TRBJ2-1; TRBD2 agrees at 11 bases. The CDR3 sequence is 15 residues long. V lost 2 bases and J lost 7; bases outside the gene matches: 4. CDR3 coding DNA: TGTGCCAGCAGTTTAACTAGCGGGAGTCGTAATGAGCAGTTCTTC. This codes for CASSLTSGSRNEQFF.

This clonotype was seen many times. The CDR3 protein is CASSLYKGITEAFF. The CDR3 nucleotides are TGTGCCAGCAGTTTATACAAGGGTATCACTGAAGCTTTCTTT. The gene calls are TRBV27 and TRBJ1-1; no definite D call. V lost 1 base, J lost 4 bases, and 10 bases lay in between. Germline V gives CDR1 MNHEY, CDR2 SMNVEV (reference sequence). The length of the CDR3 is 14 residues.

This chain connects TRBV6-1 to TRBJ2-7, with 7 bases matching TRBD2. V dropped 9 bases and J dropped 7; count of bases not matched to a gene: 9. Germline CDR1 reads MNHNS; CDR2 reads SASEGT. This CDR3 is built from 12 residues. This CDR3 reads CASRGVFGEQYF. The CDR3 region has the DNA TGTGCCAGTCGGGGGGTGTTCGGAGAGCAGTACTTC.

This clonotype was found many times. This chain uses TRBV6-6 with TRBJ2-7; 8 nucleotides align to TRBD2. The V and J ends lost 2 bases and 3 bases, in that order; junction bases with no gene match: 15. Germline loops: CDR1 MNHNY, CDR2 SVGAGI (reference sequence). This CDR3 contains 18 residues. This chain's CDR3 is CASSYDRSGRGRYYEQYF. Written as DNA, the CDR3 is TGTGCCAGCAGTTACGACCGCTCTGGGCGCGGGAGGTACTACGAGCAGTACTTC.

A few counts support this clonotype. The chain links TRBV20-1 to TRBJ2-2; 7 bases are a match to TRBD2. There are 18 residues in the CDR3. The V gene end was trimmed by 2 bases and the J gene end by 1 base; junction bases not matched to a gene: 13. Germline lookup yields CDR1 DFQATT and CDR2 SNEGSKA (reference sequence). The CDR3 spells CSARQDERDPRNTGELFF. The DNA of the CDR3 is TGCAGTGCTAGACAAGACGAGCGGGATCCACGGAACACCGGGGAGCTGTTTTTT.

This clonotype was found many times. The chain has TRBV20-1 and TRBJ2-1; no clear D gene. V lost 5 bases to trimming and J lost 6 bases, with 11 bases between them. The germline CDR1 and CDR2 sequences are DFQATT and SNEGSKA (reference sequence). There are 12 residues in the CDR3. DNA for the CDR3: TGCAGTGCTCCGAGGAACTTCAATGAGCAGTTCTTC. It translates to CSAPRNFNEQFF.

This clonotype was seen ten or more times. The V and J genes are TRBV24-1 and TRBJ2-1, with TRBD1 identical over 8 bases. The germline V gene has CDR1 KGHDR and CDR2 SFDVKD. The V segment lost 4 bases and the J segment 3 bases; nucleotides outside the gene matches: 4. The CDR3 runs to 15 residues. Written as DNA, the CDR3 is TGTGCCACCAGTGACTTGGACAGGGACTACAATGAGCAGTTCTTC. Protein product: CATSDLDRDYNEQFF.

This clonotype has a handful of counts. The chain recombines TRBV6-2 or TRBV6-3 with TRBJ2-1; D is possibly TRBD2 (7 bases). The CDR3 spans 12 residues. The V gene's germline CDR1 is MNHEY and CDR2 SVGEGT. The germline V and J ends were trimmed by 6 bases and 5 bases, with 8 bases remaining between them. The CDR3 region is CASSGGHNEQFF. The CDR3 nucleotides are TGTGCCAGCAGCGGGGGGCACAATGAGCAGTTCTTC.

This clonotype showed up many times. This chain joins TRBV2 and TRBJ1-5; D is perhaps TRBD1 (5 bases). There are 13 residues in the CDR3. The germline gives CDR1 SNHLY, CDR2 FYNNEI. Trimming left V 10 bases short and J 6 bases short, with 16 bases between. Written as DNA, the CDR3 is TGTGCCACTGGGGAAGGGGTCGGTCAGCCCCAGCATTTT. It translates to CATGEGVGQPQHF.

The V gene is TRBV24-1, the J gene TRBJ2-3; perhaps TRBD1 as D (6 bases). Germline values: CDR1 KGHDR, CDR2 SFDVKD. Between the trimmed V and J ends, which lost 4 bases and 2 bases, there was a span of 24 bases. The CDR3 has 19 residues. The CDR3 bases are TGTGCCACCAGTGACCGACCGAGCTCTTTGGACAGACTCACAGATACGCAGTATTTT. Translation gives CATSDRPSSLDRLTDTQYF.

A remark on this clonotype: A much larger clone differs by one base, so this may be a read error. The gene calls are TRBV6-1 and TRBJ1-1; D is possibly TRBD1 (5 bases). The CDR3 is made up of 13 amino acids. The germline V gene has CDR1 MNHNS and CDR2 SASEGT. The V end lost 8 bases, the J end lost 4 bases, and 14 bases lay between the germline ends. CDR3 amino acids: CASGGGGRTEAFF. CDR3 coding DNA: TGTGCCAGCGGTGGGGGGGGTCGCACTGAAGCTTTCTTT.

The chain joins TRBV3-1 to TRBJ1-2, with D perhaps TRBD1 (5 bases). CDR3 length: 14 residues. The germline gives CDR1 LGHDT, CDR2 YNNKEL (reference sequence). Between the trimmed V and J ends, which lost 2 bases and 4 bases, there was a span of 11 bases. The CDR3 nucleotides read TGTGCCAGCAGCCAATCAACGGGGACCTATGGCTACACCTTC. Its translation is CASSQSTGTYGYTF.

This clonotype was observed a few times. The chain combines TRBV27 with TRBJ1-4, with 9 nucleotides matching TRBD1. Germline V gene sequence: CDR1 MNHEY, CDR2 SMNVEV (reference sequence). The CDR3 runs 11 residues. J lost 15 bases, V lost 8 bases, and 7 bases had no gene match. The CDR3 DNA is TGTGCCAGCGGCGGGACAGGGAAATTGTTTTTT. It specifies CASGGTGKLFF.

This clonotype was seen many times. The CDR3, as DNA: TGTGCCAGCAGCTCGGGACAGGCCCTTGGCACTGAAGCTTTCTTT. This encodes CASSSGQALGTEAFF. The V gene is TRBV27, the J gene TRBJ1-1; TRBD1 matches at 8 bases. Germline values: CDR1 MNHEY, CDR2 SMNVEV (reference sequence). Trimming took 6 bases from V and 4 from J; bases not matched to a gene: 10. CDR3 length: 15 amino acids.

This clonotype has at least ten counts. The rearrangement uses TRBV6-1 and TRBJ1-2; maybe TRBD1 (6 bases). In germline, CDR1 is MNHNS, CDR2 SASEGT. V was pared by 6 bases and J by 4 bases, with 24 bases between. CDR3 length: 17 residues. The CDR3 sequence: CASSHTPGGAAFYGYTF. The CDR3 coding sequence is TGTGCCAGCAGCCACACCCCGGGGGGGGCGGCCTTCTATGGCTACACCTTC.

This clonotype was seen at least ten times. J is TRBJ1-2 and V is TRBV20-1; D remains ambiguous. V was pared by 3 bases and J by 8 bases, with 16 bases between. Germline-derived CDR1 and CDR2 are DFQATT and SNEGSKA (reference sequence). This CDR3 spans 13 amino acids. The CDR3 bases are TGCAGTGCTAGCCTGCAGCCCGGGCACGGCTACACCTTC. Encoded protein: CSASLQPGHGYTF.